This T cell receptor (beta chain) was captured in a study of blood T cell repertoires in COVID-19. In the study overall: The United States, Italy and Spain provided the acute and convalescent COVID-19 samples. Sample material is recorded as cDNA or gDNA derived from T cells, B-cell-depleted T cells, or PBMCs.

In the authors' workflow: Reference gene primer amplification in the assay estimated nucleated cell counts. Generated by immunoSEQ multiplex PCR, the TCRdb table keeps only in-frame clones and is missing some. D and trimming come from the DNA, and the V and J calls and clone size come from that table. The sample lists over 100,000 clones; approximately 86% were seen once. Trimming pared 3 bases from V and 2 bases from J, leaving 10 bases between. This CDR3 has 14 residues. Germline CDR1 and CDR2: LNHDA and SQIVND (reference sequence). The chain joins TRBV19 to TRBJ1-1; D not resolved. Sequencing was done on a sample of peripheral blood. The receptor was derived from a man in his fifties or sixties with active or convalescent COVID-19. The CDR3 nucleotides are TGTGCCAGTAGTATCCCTCGGGGAAACACTGAAGCTTTCTTT. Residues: CASSIPRGNTEAFF. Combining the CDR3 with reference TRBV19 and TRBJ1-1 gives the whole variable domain DGGITQSPKYLFRKEGQNVTLSCEQNLNHDAMYWYRQDPGQGLRLIYYSQIVNDFQKGDIAEGYSVSREKKESFPLTVTSAQKNPTAFYLCASSIPRGNTEAFFGQGTRLTVV.